This is a list of T cell receptor beta chains from one sample in a study of T cells in Graves' hyperthyroidism and ophthalmopathy. TCRdb independently ran MiXCR on the multiplex PCR reads; one entry per CDR3 protein. The sample lists hundreds of thousands of distinct CDR3 sequences, 16% occurring once. Specimen: blood. These receptors originate from a young woman with Graves' hyperthyroidism. Each CDR3 is given with its conserved first and last residue. The D gene is left open where the match is weak. Size is omitted from some rows. Given values are once, few, many or a class for expanded clones.

few	14	TRBJ2-2	TRBV30	NA	TGTGCCTGGAGTTCCCCCGACAGGTCGCGGAAGGTGTTTTTT	CAWSSPDRSRKVFF
many	13	TRBJ1-5	TRBV20-1	NA	TGCAGTGCTGCCCAAGACAGCAATCAGCCCCAGCATTTT	CSAAQDSNQPQHF
NA	16	TRBJ2-3	TRBV9	NA	TGTGCCAGCAGCGTAGCAGTAACCCGCGTCACAGATACGCAGTATTTT	CASSVAVTRVTDTQYF
NA	14	TRBJ2-2	TRBV7-9	NA	TGTGCCAGCACAGGGGCTTCAAACACCGGGGAGCTGTTTTTT	CASTGASNTGELFF
NA	16	TRBJ2-3	TRBV20-1	TRBD2	TGCAGTGCTAGAGATCCACAGCGGGGGGCGGGAGATACGCAGTATTTT	CSARDPQRGAGDTQYF
few	14	TRBJ1-5	TRBV6-1	NA	TGTGCCAGCAGTGCCAAACCAGCAGGAGAAGCCCAGCATTTT	CASSAKPAGEAQHF
few	18	TRBJ2-1	TRBV4-2	TRBD2	TGTGCCAGCAGCCAAGAATTGAGCGGGGGCCGCTCCTACAATGAGCAGTTCTTC	CASSQELSGGRSYNEQFF
few	13	TRBJ1-2	TRBV20-1	TRBD1	TGCAGTGCTAGTGTGAACAGGGGGATAGGCTACACCTTC	CSASVNRGIGYTF
NA	16	TRBJ1-4	TRBV27	NA	TGTGCCAGCAGTTGGATTAGACCCAATCGGGGTGAAAAACTGTTTTTT	CASSWIRPNRGEKLFF
many	15	TRBJ1-1	TRBV7-9	TRBD1	TGTGCCAGCAGCTCTCCGGGGACAGGAGCAATGGAAGCTTTCTTT	CASSSPGTGAMEAFF
NA	13	TRBJ1-1	TRBV3-1	NA	TGTGCCAGCAGCCGAGCTGCTCCCTCTCGGACTTTCTTT	CASSRAAPSRTFF
few	18	TRBJ2-7	TRBV24-1	NA	TGTGCCACCAGTGGTTTCTCCGAAAAACCGGGTTCCATTTACGAGCAGTACTTC	CATSGFSEKPGSIYEQYF
many	14	TRBJ1-5	TRBV2	NA	TGTGCCAGCAGTGACCAGTATAGCAATCAGCCCCAGCATTTT	CASSDQYSNQPQHF
many	17	TRBJ2-1	TRBV20-1	TRBD2	TGCAGTGCTAGAAACAGCGGGAGTACGATGTCCTACAATGAGCAGTTCTTC	CSARNSGSTMSYNEQFF
many	16	TRBJ1-2	TRBV11-2	TRBD1	TGTGCCAGCAGCTTAGATCGGCTGGCAGGGGGCGGAGGCTACACCTTC	CASSLDRLAGGGGYTF
few	13	TRBJ1-1	TRBV24-1	NA	TGTGCCACCTCGACTGCTCTGAACACTGAAGCTTTCTTT	CATSTALNTEAFF
few	17	TRBJ2-1	TRBV4-1	NA	TGCGCCAGCAGCCAAGATTTGGGGGAAGTTTCCTACAATGAGCAGTTCTTC	CASSQDLGEVSYNEQFF
many	17	TRBJ2-3	TRBV12-3/TRBV12-4	TRBD2	TGTGCCAGCCCACCCCATAGCGGGGGGGATAGCCCAGATACGCAGTATTTT	CASPPHSGGDSPDTQYF
few	18	TRBJ2-3	TRBV19	TRBD2	TGTGCCAGTAGTATAGACGGGTTAGCGGGGGTACGGACAGATACGCAGTATTTT	CASSIDGLAGVRTDTQYF
NA	16	TRBJ2-7	TRBV6-5	NA	TGTGCCAGCAGTTACCGGCAGGGGCGCTTCTGGTACGAGCAGTACTTC	CASSYRQGRFWYEQYF
few	15	TRBJ2-7	TRBV6-2/TRBV6-3	NA	TGTGCCAGCAGCCCGGCGACAGCGGTCGGCTACGAGCAGTACTTC	CASSPATAVGYEQYF
NA	15	TRBJ1-2	TRBV12-3/TRBV12-4	NA	TGTGCCAGCAGTTTGAATACAGGCCGTAACTATGGCTACACCTTC	CASSLNTGRNYGYTF
many	14	TRBJ2-7	TRBV27	NA	TGTGCCAGCAGACGGGACCTGGGGTCCTACGAGCAGTACTTC	CASRRDLGSYEQYF
many	15	TRBJ1-4	TRBV12-3/TRBV12-4	TRBD1	TGTGCCAGCAGTCCTAGGACAGGCCCCTGGGAAAAACTGTTTTTT	CASSPRTGPWEKLFF
NA	14	TRBJ2-4	TRBV5-1	TRBD2	TGCGCCAGCAGCTTGGACAGGCGGGGGGACATTCAGTACTTC	CASSLDRRGDIQYF
few	18	TRBJ2-5	TRBV20-1	TRBD2	TGCAGTGCTAGTAAATTAGTAGCGGGGGTAATGGGCCAAGAGACCCAGTACTTC	CSASKLVAGVMGQETQYF
NA	18	TRBJ2-7	TRBV27	TRBD1	TGTGCCAGCAGTTTATTCTTTCGGAGGGGACAGGGTGCCTACGAGCAGTACTTC	CASSLFFRRGQGAYEQYF
few	13	TRBJ1-1	TRBV20-1	NA	TGCAGTGCTAGAGATGGGACCCACACTGAAGCTTTCTTT	CSARDGTHTEAFF
NA	12	TRBJ2-2	TRBV12-3/TRBV12-4	NA	TGTGCCGGCCAACAAATCACCGGGGAGCTGTTTTTT	CAGQQITGELFF
NA	14	TRBJ2-2	TRBV6-1	NA	TGTGCCAGCAGTGAAGGGGGGGATAGCGGGGAGCTGTTTTTT	CASSEGGDSGELFF
many	17	TRBJ2-3	TRBV27	NA	TGTGCCAGCAGTAGGATCGGAGCGGGCTACCTCACAGATACGCAGTATTTT	CASSRIGAGYLTDTQYF
NA	15	TRBJ1-5	TRBV19	TRBD1	TGTGCCAGTAGTGTCTCGACAGGGGGCTATCAGCCCCAGCATTTT	CASSVSTGGYQPQHF
many	16	TRBJ2-5	TRBV7-9	TRBD2	TGTGCCAGCACCACGGGGATTAGCGGGGGCCAAGAGACCCAGTACTTC	CASTTGISGGQETQYF
many	16	TRBJ1-3	TRBV12-3/TRBV12-4	TRBD1	TGTGCCAGCAAGATAAGCGGGACAGGGGATGGAAACACCATATATTTT	CASKISGTGDGNTIYF
NA	14	TRBJ2-2	TRBV14	NA	TGTGCCAGCAGCCAAGTTATTCACTCCGGGGAGCTGTTTTTT	CASSQVIHSGELFF
NA	20	TRBJ1-5	TRBV11-2	NA	TGTGCCAGCAGCTTCCTCGTCCTTTCATCTTCTAGACAGCGCAATCAGCCCCAGCATTTT	CASSFLVLSSSRQRNQPQHF
once	15	TRBJ1-2	TRBV12-3/TRBV12-4	NA	TGTGCCAGCAGTAAGGGCATTTATCGAGACTATGGCTACACCTTC	CASSKGIYRDYGYTF
many	13	TRBJ2-3	TRBV28	NA	TGTGCCAGCAGGGTGGCAGCCACAGATACGCAGTATTTT	CASRVAATDTQYF
many	15	TRBJ2-5	TRBV28	NA	TGTGCCAGCAGTTTAAGGAGGGGGCTGGGAGAGACCCAGTACTTC	CASSLRRGLGETQYF
NA	12	TRBJ2-7	TRBV2	NA	TGTGCCAGCAGTGAACTAGTTGACGAGCAGTACTTC	CASSELVDEQYF
NA	11	TRBJ1-1	TRBV2	NA	TGTGCCAGCAGTACGACAGTTGAAGCTTTCTTT	CASSTTVEAFF